This T cell receptor (beta chain) was documented in a study of blood T cell repertoires in COVID-19. Study summary: The study drew acute and convalescent COVID-19 samples from the United States, Italy and Spain.

The method was immunoSEQ multiplex PCR; TCRdb's version includes in-frame clones alone and lacks a portion of them. The sample lists 200,000 to 250,000 clones; about 86% were seen once. The length of the CDR3 is 16 residues. Germline CDR1 reads SGHNT; CDR2 reads YENEEA. The V gene lost 2 bases and the J gene lost 4 bases, with 14 bases spanning the gap. The receptor comes from an elderly man with acute or convalescent COVID-19. Sequenced input: peripheral blood. This chain links TRBV11-3 with TRBJ2-2; D perhaps matches TRBD2 (7 bases). The CDR3 reads CASSLYGGPPTGELFF. CDR3 coding DNA: TGTGCCAGCAGCTTATACGGGGGGCCTCCCACCGGGGAGCTGTTTTTT.